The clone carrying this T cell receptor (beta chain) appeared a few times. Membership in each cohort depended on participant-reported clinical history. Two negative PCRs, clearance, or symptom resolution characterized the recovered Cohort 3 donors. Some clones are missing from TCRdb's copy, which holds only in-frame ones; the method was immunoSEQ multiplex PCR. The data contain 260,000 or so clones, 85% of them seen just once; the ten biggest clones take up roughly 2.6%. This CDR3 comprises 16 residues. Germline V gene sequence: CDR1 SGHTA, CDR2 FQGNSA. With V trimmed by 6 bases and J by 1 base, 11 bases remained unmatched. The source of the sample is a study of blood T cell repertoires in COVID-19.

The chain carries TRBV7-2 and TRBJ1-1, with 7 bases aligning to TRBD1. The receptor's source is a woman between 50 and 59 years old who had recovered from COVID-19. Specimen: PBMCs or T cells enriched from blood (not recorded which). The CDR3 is CASRPRQGLGNTEAFF. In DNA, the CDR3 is TGTGCCAGCAGACCCAGACAGGGACTGGGGAACACTGAAGCTTTCTTT.